The 23 T cell receptor beta chains below all came from one sample that was sequenced in a study of T cell clones after liver transplantation (dated by TCRdb to about 2019). To prepare the library, the immunoSEQ multiplex PCR assay was applied. The immuneACCESS repertoire file appears here via TCRdb, limited to in-frame rearrangements. These files lack a portion of the clones; in checked studies, under half of the deficit traces to unresolved V genes, and the cause of the others is not known. Recorded for this sample are approximately 100,000 clones; 82% of them occurred a single time. The top ten constitute about 1% of the sample. According to the study, the label for this sample's time point signals: pre-transplant. Material: CD4+ T cells from blood, obtained before liver transplant. The receptors shown here come from a human donor who received a liver transplant.

A single count supports this clone. This chain joins TRBV7-3 and TRBJ1-5, with 7 bases that match TRBD1. In germline, CDR1 is SGHTA, CDR2 FQGTGA. The CDR3 sequence is 13 residues long. The trim removed 4 bases at V and 5 bases at J, leaving 2 bases unmatched. DNA of the CDR3: TGTGCCAGCAGCTCGGACAGGCATCAGCCCCAGCATTTT. This translates into CASSSDRHQPQHF.

This chain uses TRBV2 with TRBJ1-1; D unresolved. Trimming cost V 8 bases and J 7 bases, with 11 bases left between them. Per germline, CDR1 SNHLY and CDR2 FYNNEI. The CDR3 is made up of 11 amino acids. Here the CDR3 reads CASPVGSEAFF. The CDR3, as DNA: TGTGCCAGCCCGGTTGGCAGTGAAGCTTTCTTT.

The chain has TRBV6-6 and TRBJ2-1; TRBD2 matches 8 bases. This CDR3 is 15 amino acids long. Trimming removed 7 bases from V and 0 bases from J; junction bases left unmatched: 5. Germline CDR1 and CDR2: MNHNY and SVGAGI (reference sequence). CDR3 bases: TGTGCCAGCATCGCTAGCGGGCCCTCCTACAATGAGCAGTTCTTC. Residues: CASIASGPSYNEQFF.

J is TRBJ2-7 and V is TRBV5-4; tentatively, D is TRBD2 (6 bases). V lost 0 bases, J lost 7 bases, and 17 bases lay in between. CDR1 is SGHNT, CDR2 YYREEE, per germline (reference sequence). This CDR3 has 15 residues. The CDR3 DNA reads TGTGCCAGCAGCTTGGGAGGCGGGGTCCCTAGGGAGCAGTACTTC. It yields the protein CASSLGGGVPREQYF. The full variable domain, in which reference TRBV5-4 and TRBJ2-7 provide the parts outside the CDR3, is ETGVTQSPTHLIKTRGQQVTLRCSSQSGHNTVSWYQQALGQGPQFIFQYYREEENGRGNFPPRFSGLQFPNYSSELNVNALELDDSALYLCASSLGGGVPREQYFGPGTRLTVT.

This sequence joins TRBV6-1 and TRBJ1-2, with a tentative D call TRBD1 (5 bases). Trimming removed 6 bases at V and 7 bases at J, with 18 bases between. The CDR3 sequence is 14 residues long. Looked up from germline, CDR1 is MNHNS and CDR2 is SASEGT. The CDR3 sequence: CASRGSGQRLGYTF. As DNA, the CDR3 is TGTGCCAGCAGAGGGTCAGGGCAACGCCTTGGCTACACCTTC.

The DNA for the CDR3 is TGTGCCAGCAGTGGGAGGGGAGGAGAAAAACTGTTTTTT. This translates into CASSGRGGEKLFF. The chain carries TRBV25-1 and TRBJ1-4, with TRBD1 as a possible D gene (5 bases). This CDR3 has 13 amino acids. From germline, CDR1 is MGHDK and CDR2 SYGVNS. The ends were cut back, 4 bases at V and 8 bases at J, with 11 bases in the middle.

The chain has TRBV5-4 and TRBJ1-6; the D is unclear. V was cut by 0 bases and J by 10 bases, with 11 bases left in between. CDR3 length: 14 residues. CDR1 is SGHNT and CDR2 is YYREEE in the germline V gene (reference sequence). CDR3 residues: CASSLGWVTSPLHF. In nucleotides, the CDR3 is TGTGCCAGCAGCTTGGGCTGGGTGACGTCACCCCTCCACTTT.

The V and J genes are TRBV19 and TRBJ2-2; 7 bases line up with TRBD2. The CDR3 consists of 15 residues. The V gene's germline CDR1 is LNHDA and CDR2 SQIVND (reference sequence). The V segment lost 5 bases and the J segment 1 base; nucleotides outside the gene matches: 4. The CDR3 region has the DNA TGTGCCAGTAGTTCCCCTAGCGGGAACACCGGGGAGCTGTTTTTT. It specifies CASSSPSGNTGELFF.

The CDR3 region has the DNA TGCGCCAGCAGCCAAGTCGATCGGGGATATGGGAATCAGCCCCAGCATTTT. Its translation is CASSQVDRGYGNQPQHF. V usage is TRBV4-1 and J usage is TRBJ1-5; no definite D call. The length of the CDR3 is 17 residues. The ends were cut back, 1 base at V and 4 bases at J, with 17 bases in the middle. Germline CDR1 is MGHRA and CDR2 is YSYEKL.

The genes are TRBV2 and TRBJ2-3; D may be TRBD1 or TRBD2 (5 bases each). Trimming took off 8 bases at V and 1 base at J, with 10 bases between the two ends. The germline gives CDR1 SNHLY, CDR2 FYNNEI. The CDR3 runs to 13 residues. The CDR3 loop is CASGRGGTDTQYF. The CDR3, as DNA: TGTGCCAGCGGTAGAGGGGGCACAGATACGCAGTATTTT.

The CDR3 bases are TGTGCCAGCAGCTTAGAACAGTCGGGCACTGAAGCTTTCTTT. Amino acid sequence: CASSLEQSGTEAFF. V gene TRBV11-2 combines with J gene TRBJ1-1; D ambiguous. The ends were cut back, 0 bases at V and 4 bases at J, with 9 bases in the middle. Germline V gene sequence: CDR1 SGHAT, CDR2 FQNNGV. The CDR3 extends over 14 amino acids.

A few counts support this clone. The chain links TRBV9 to TRBJ2-2, with unresolved D. Germline V lookup: CDR1 SGDLS, CDR2 YYNGEE. V dropped 5 bases and J dropped 2 bases, with 10 bases sitting between them. The CDR3 is 14 residues long. The chain's CDR3 is CASSRDGNTGELFF. For the CDR3, the DNA is TGTGCCAGCAGTCGAGACGGAAACACCGGGGAGCTGTTTTTT. Full variable domain (rest looked up from reference TRBV9 and TRBJ2-2): DSGVTQTPKHLITATGQRVTLRCSPRSGDLSVYWYQQSLDQGLQFLIQYYNGEERAKGNILERFSAQQFPDLHSELNLSSLELGDSALYFCASSRDGNTGELFFGEGSRLTVL.

The chain recombines TRBV7-9 with TRBJ1-2; 7 bases are a match to TRBD1. This CDR3 has 13 residues. Germline values: CDR1 SEHNR, CDR2 FQNEAQ (reference sequence). With V trimmed by 5 bases and J by 2 bases, 2 bases remained unmatched. CDR3 DNA sequence: TGTGCCAGCAGCGTGGGACAGAACTATGGCTACACCTTC. Translation gives CASSVGQNYGYTF.

The chain has TRBV18 and TRBJ2-7, with D unresolved. The CDR3 is 14 residues long. Deletions cut 4 bases from V and 0 bases from J, with 10 bases between. CDR1 is KGHSH, CDR2 LQKENI, per germline. CDR3 amino acids: CASSRFQNSYEQYF. The DNA for the CDR3 is TGTGCCAGCTCACGGTTTCAGAACTCCTACGAGCAGTACTTC.

This chain joins TRBV19 and TRBJ1-6, with TRBD1 matching over 8 bases. Unmatched junction bases numbered 10, after V lost 8 bases and J lost 7 bases. CDR1 and CDR2 (germline): LNHDA, SQIVND (reference sequence). The CDR3 runs to 15 residues. CDR3 residues: CASGSSGQGNSPLHF. Here the CDR3 DNA reads TGTGCCAGTGGGTCTTCCGGACAGGGAAATTCACCCCTCCACTTT.

The chain combines TRBV29-1 with TRBJ2-7; D uncertain. The germline CDR1 and CDR2 sequences are SQVTM and ANQGSEA. V was trimmed by 0 bases and J by 3 bases, leaving 15 bases between them. CDR3 length equals 15 residues. CDR3 in DNA: TGCAGCGTTGAAGATCCGGCCAGCGCCGACTACGAGCAGTACTTC. It specifies CSVEDPASADYEQYF.

Only one count was recorded for this clone. The genes are TRBV7-3 and TRBJ2-1; D might be TRBD2 (6 bases). Trimming took off 5 bases at V and 6 bases at J, with 20 bases between the two ends. Per the germline V gene, CDR1 is SGHTA and CDR2 is FQGTGA. This CDR3 contains 16 residues. The CDR3 sequence is CASSETGAAPGNEQFF. CDR3 DNA sequence: TGTGCCAGCAGCGAGACGGGAGCAGCTCCGGGCAATGAGCAGTTCTTC.

This chain connects TRBV5-8 to TRBJ1-3, with 7 bases fitting TRBD1. With 4 bases clipped from V and 0 bases from J, the junction kept 4 bases outside the gene matches. The CDR3 runs to 15 residues. The germline V gene encodes CDR1 SGHTS and CDR2 YDEGEE. CDR3 region: CASSIRDSSGNTIYF. CDR3 DNA: TGTGCCAGCAGCATTCGGGACAGCTCTGGAAACACCATATATTTT.

This sequence joins TRBV19 and TRBJ1-4; weak D call: TRBD1 (5 bases). V was clipped by 5 bases and J by 4 bases, with 11 bases between them. This CDR3 has 14 residues. In germline, CDR1 is LNHDA, CDR2 SQIVND (reference sequence). The CDR3 reads CASSPWGGNEKLFF. CDR3 nucleotide sequence: TGTGCCAGTAGTCCTTGGGGCGGTAATGAAAAACTGTTTTTT.

The genes are TRBV6-6 and TRBJ2-3; TRBD1 matches 11 bases. Germline CDR1 MNHNY, CDR2 SVGAGI (reference sequence). The CDR3 spans 15 residues. Trimming took 7 bases from V and 2 from J; bases not matched to a gene: 5. CDR3 coding DNA: TGTGCCAGCAAAGGTGGACAGGGGGCCACAGATACGCAGTATTTT. Its translation: CASKGGQGATDTQYF.

The chain has TRBV30 and TRBJ2-1, with D perhaps TRBD1 (5 bases). Per the germline V gene, CDR1 is GTSNPN and CDR2 is SVGIG (reference sequence). Trimming cost V 0 bases and J 7 bases, with 22 bases left between them. This CDR3 region has 17 residues. CDR3 residues: CAWSVLFGRSRANEQFF. The CDR3 DNA reads as TGTGCCTGGAGTGTACTTTTCGGCCGATCCAGGGCGAATGAGCAGTTCTTC. Full variable domain (remainder filled in from reference TRBV30 and TRBJ2-1): SQTIHQWPATLVQPVGSPLSLECTVEGTSNPNLYWYRQAAGRGLQLLFYSVGIGQISSEVPQNLSASRPQDRQFILSSKKLLLSDSGFYLCAWSVLFGRSRANEQFFGPGTRLTVL.

The genes are TRBV19 and TRBJ1-5; unclear D gene. Trimming removed 4 bases at V and 4 bases at J, with 5 bases between. The CDR3 sequence is 12 residues long. The germline gives CDR1 LNHDA, CDR2 SQIVND (reference sequence). For the CDR3, the DNA is TGTGCCAGTAGTACCTCAAATCAGCCCCAGCATTTT. It encodes CASSTSNQPQHF.

The rearrangement joins TRBV19 to TRBJ2-2; 9 bases line up with TRBD1. V dropped 10 bases and J dropped 4; count of bases not matched to a gene: 7. The CDR3 covers 14 residues. Germline V gene data show CDR1 as LNHDA and CDR2 as SQIVND (reference sequence). The CDR3 DNA sequence: TGTGCCACTAACAGGGGGCGTATCACCGGGGAGCTGTTTTTT. Translation gives CATNRGRITGELFF.